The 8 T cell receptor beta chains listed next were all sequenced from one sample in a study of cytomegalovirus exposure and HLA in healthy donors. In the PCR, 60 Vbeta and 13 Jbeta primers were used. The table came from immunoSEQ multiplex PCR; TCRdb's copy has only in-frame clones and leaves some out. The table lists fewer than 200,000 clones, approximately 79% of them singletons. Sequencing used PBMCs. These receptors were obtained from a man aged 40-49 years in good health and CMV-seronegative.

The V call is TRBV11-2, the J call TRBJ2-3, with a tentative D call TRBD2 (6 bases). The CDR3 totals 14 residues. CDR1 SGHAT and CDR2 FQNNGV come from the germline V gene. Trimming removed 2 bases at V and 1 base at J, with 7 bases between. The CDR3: CASSLQRGTDTQYF. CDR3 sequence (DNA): TGTGCCAGCAGCTTACAGCGGGGCACAGATACGCAGTATTTT.

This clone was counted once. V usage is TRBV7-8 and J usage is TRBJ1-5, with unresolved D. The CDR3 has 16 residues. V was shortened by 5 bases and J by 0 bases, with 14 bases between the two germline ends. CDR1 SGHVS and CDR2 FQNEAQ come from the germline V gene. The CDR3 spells CASSIREIYSNQPQHF. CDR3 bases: TGTGCCAGCAGCATCCGGGAGATATATAGCAATCAGCCCCAGCATTTT.

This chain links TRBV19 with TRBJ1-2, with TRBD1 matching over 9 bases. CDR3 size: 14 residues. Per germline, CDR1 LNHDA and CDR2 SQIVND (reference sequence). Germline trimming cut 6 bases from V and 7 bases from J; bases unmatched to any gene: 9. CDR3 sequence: CASSPTGGQGGYTF. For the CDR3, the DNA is TGTGCCAGTAGCCCTACAGGGGGCCAAGGTGGCTACACCTTC.

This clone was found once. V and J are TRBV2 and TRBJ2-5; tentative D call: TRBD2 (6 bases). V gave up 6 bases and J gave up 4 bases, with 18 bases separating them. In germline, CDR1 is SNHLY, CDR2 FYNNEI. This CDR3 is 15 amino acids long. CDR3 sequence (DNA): TGTGCCAGCAGGGGGGGTCCCGGGCCAGGAGAGACCCAGTACTTC. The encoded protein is CASRGGPGPGETQYF.

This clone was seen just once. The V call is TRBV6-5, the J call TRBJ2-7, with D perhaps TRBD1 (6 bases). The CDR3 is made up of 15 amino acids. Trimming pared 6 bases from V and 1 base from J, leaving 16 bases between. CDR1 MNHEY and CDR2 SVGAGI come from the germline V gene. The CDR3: CASSYRTVRSYEQYF. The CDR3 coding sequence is TGTGCCAGCAGCTACCGGACAGTGAGATCCTACGAGCAGTACTTC.

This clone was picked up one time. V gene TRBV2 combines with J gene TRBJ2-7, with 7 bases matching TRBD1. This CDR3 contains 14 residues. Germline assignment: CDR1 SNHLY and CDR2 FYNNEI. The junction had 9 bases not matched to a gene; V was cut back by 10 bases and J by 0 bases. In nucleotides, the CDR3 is TGTGCCACAAGTGGGACAGTCAGCTCCTACGAGCAGTACTTC. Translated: CATSGTVSSYEQYF.

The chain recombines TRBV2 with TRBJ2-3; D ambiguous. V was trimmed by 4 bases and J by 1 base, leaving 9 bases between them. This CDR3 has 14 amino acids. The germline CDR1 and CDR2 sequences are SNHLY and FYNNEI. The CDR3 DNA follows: TGTGCCAGCAGTGCAGAGGTTGGCACAGATACGCAGTATTTT. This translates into CASSAEVGTDTQYF.

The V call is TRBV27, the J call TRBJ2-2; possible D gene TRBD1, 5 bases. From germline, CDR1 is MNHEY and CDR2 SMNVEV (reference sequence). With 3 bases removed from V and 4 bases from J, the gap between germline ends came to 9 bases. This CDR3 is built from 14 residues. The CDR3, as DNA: TGTGCCAGCAGTTTGAATGGGGCCACCGGGGAGCTGTTTTTT. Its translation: CASSLNGATGELFF.